Described below is a single T cell receptor (beta chain) sequence and its context. Antigen unknown. Two oligonucleotides, mixed equimolar, formed the beta constant-region primer covering TRBC1 and TRBC2. The ligated cDNA underwent four PCR rounds using SP2 and nested alpha and beta constant-region primers. Via MiXCR, TCRdb re-called the UMI-ligation and nested PCR reads, giving one row per CDR3 protein. The table includes 80,000 or so distinct CDR3 sequences, around 9% detected once. These data belong to a study of naive and memory T cell subsets. Study-wide results and limits: In naive cells, over 90% of TCR sequences were seen only once. No ground truth validated the naive and memory repertoire findings.

This CDR3 comprises 15 residues. Germline V gene data show CDR1 as LGHNA and CDR2 as YSLEER. Unmatched junction bases numbered 5, after V lost 1 base and J lost 4 bases. This sequence joins TRBV4-3 and TRBJ2-5, with TRBD2 matching over 8 bases. The sequenced sample was naive CD8+ T cells from blood. This receptor was identified in a human donor in good health. The CDR3 loop is CASSQVWLAGETQYF. CDR3 DNA: TGCGCCAGCAGCCAAGTCTGGCTAGCGGGAGAGACCCAGTACTTC.